The present T cell receptor beta chain was sequenced within a study of OX40 agonist ivuxolimab in advanced cancers. Across the whole study: Patients enrolled in dose escalation were diagnosed with hepatocellular carcinoma, melanoma, renal cell or head and neck cancer. Study-level findings and limits: Undetermined was the antigen specificity of the expanded peripheral T cells.

Notes on this clone: Its antigen is not known.

The germline V gene encodes CDR1 ENHRY and CDR2 SYGVKD. V was clipped by 2 bases and J by 1 base; unmatched bases: 3. The CDR3 totals 15 residues. Sequenced by immunoSEQ multiplex PCR; TCRdb stores in-frame clones only, minus some. The top ten clones hold 15% to 20% of a sample with tens of thousands of clones, about 94% of them seen once. The receptor was isolated from an adult with an advanced solid tumor such as melanoma, head and neck, liver or kidney cancer. Here the sequenced sample was CD4+ or CD8+ T cells sorted from blood, taken in a trial of the OX40 agonist ivuxolimab. The genes are TRBV10-3 and TRBJ2-5, with 8 positions matching TRBD1. The CDR3: CAISERQGLQETQYF. In DNA form, the CDR3 reads TGTGCCATCAGTGAGCGACAGGGGCTCCAAGAGACCCAGTACTTC.